This T cell receptor beta chain stems from a study of blood T cell repertoires in COVID-19. Clones were sequenced by immunoSEQ multiplex PCR, and TCRdb holds only the in-frame ones, with some missing. The sample holds about 400,000 clones, roughly nine tenths seen once. This CDR3 is built from 17 residues. V was trimmed by 3 bases and J by 5 bases, leaving 17 bases between them. Germline lookup yields CDR1 MGHRA and CDR2 YSYEKL. This TCR derives from a woman aged 30 to 39 who had recovered from COVID-19. This chain connects TRBV4-1 to TRBJ1-6; possible D gene TRBD1, 5 bases. The sequencing sample was made of PBMCs or T cells enriched from blood (not recorded which). The CDR3 loop reads CASSQLRDLRNNSPLHF. Here the CDR3 DNA reads TGCGCCAGCAGCCAGCTCCGGGACTTAAGAAATAATTCACCCCTCCACTTT.